This TCR beta chain was profiled in a study of OX40 agonist ivuxolimab in advanced cancers. Study summary: Every 2 weeks, ivuxolimab was infused into the patients intravenously at between 0.01 and 10 mg/kg. Study-level points and caveats: Partial responders dosed at 0.1-3.0 mg/kg displayed clonal expansion ranking among the lowest. Among T cells, CD8+ cells averaged more expanded clones than CD4+ cells.

This clone was seen once. The antigen is not known. The table came from immunoSEQ multiplex PCR; TCRdb's copy has only in-frame clones and leaves some out. This repertoire shows approximately 73,000 clones, roughly 85% found once; its top ten account for around 2.8%. The CDR3 totals 15 residues. The germline gives CDR1 SGDLS, CDR2 YYNGEE. V dropped 7 bases and J dropped 2 bases, with 15 bases sitting between them. This clonotype was sampled from an adult with an advanced solid tumor such as melanoma, head and neck, liver or kidney cancer. Sequenced material: CD4+ or CD8+ T cells sorted from blood, taken in a trial of the OX40 agonist ivuxolimab. The rearrangement joins TRBV9 to TRBJ2-2; no clear D. CDR3 protein: CASGRSVSNTGELFF. The CDR3 nucleotides are TGTGCCAGCGGCCGGTCGGTATCCAACACCGGGGAGCTGTTTTTT.